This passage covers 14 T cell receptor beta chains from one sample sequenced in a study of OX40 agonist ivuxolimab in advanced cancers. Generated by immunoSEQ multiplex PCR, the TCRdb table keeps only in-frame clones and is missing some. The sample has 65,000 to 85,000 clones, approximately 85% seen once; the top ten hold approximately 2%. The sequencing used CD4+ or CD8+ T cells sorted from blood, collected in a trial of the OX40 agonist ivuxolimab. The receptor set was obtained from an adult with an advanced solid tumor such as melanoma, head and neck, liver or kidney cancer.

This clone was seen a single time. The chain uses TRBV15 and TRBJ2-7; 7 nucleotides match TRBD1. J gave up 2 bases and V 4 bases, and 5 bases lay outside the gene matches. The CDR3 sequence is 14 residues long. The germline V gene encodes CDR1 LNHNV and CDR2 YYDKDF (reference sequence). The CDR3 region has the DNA TGTGCCACCAGCATTCGGGACAGAACCTACGAGCAGTACTTC. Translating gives CATSIRDRTYEQYF.

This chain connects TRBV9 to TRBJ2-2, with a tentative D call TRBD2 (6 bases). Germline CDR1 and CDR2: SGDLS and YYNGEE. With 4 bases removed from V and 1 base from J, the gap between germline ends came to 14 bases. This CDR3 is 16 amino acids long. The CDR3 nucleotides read TGTGCCAGCAGCCCTTCGGGACTTCAGAACACCGGGGAGCTGTTTTTT. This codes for CASSPSGLQNTGELFF.

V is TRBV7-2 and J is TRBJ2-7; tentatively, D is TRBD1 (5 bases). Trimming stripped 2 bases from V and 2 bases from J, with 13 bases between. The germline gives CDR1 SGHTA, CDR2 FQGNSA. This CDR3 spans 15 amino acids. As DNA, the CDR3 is TGTGCCAGCAGCTTAAATCAACAGGACCCCTACGAGCAGTACTTC. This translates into CASSLNQQDPYEQYF.

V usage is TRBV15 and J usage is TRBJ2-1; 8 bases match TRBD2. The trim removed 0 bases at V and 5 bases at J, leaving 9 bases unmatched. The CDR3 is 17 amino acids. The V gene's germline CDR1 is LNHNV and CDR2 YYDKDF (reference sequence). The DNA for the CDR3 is TGTGCCACCAGCAGAGATCGTAGTAGCGGGGATGACAATGAGCAGTTCTTC. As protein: CATSRDRSSGDDNEQFF.

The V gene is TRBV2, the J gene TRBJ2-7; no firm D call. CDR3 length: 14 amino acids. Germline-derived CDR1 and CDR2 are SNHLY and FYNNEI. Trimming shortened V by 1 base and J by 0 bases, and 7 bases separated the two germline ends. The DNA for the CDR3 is TGTGCCAGCAGTGAAGTCCCTTACTCCTACGAGCAGTACTTC. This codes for CASSEVPYSYEQYF.

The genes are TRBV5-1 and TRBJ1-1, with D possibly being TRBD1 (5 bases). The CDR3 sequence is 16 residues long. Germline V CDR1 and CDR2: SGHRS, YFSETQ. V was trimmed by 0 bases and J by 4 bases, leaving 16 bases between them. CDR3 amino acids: CASSLGGLPSGTEAFF. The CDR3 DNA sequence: TGCGCCAGCAGCTTGGGGGGGTTGCCTTCGGGCACTGAAGCTTTCTTT.

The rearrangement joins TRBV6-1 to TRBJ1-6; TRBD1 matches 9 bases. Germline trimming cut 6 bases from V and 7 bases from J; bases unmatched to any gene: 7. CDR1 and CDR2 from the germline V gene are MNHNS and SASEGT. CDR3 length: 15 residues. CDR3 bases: TGTGCCAGCAGCCTCGGGACAGGGAGGAATTCACCCCTCCACTTT. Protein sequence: CASSLGTGRNSPLHF.

The CDR3 region is CASSEGVGEKLFF. In nucleotides, the CDR3 is TGTGCCAGCAGCGAGGGGGTCGGTGAAAAACTGTTTTTT. V gene TRBV9 combines with J gene TRBJ1-4; possibly TRBD1 for D (6 bases). V was pared by 3 bases and J by 7 bases, with 10 bases between. In germline, CDR1 is SGDLS, CDR2 YYNGEE. The length of the CDR3 is 13 residues.

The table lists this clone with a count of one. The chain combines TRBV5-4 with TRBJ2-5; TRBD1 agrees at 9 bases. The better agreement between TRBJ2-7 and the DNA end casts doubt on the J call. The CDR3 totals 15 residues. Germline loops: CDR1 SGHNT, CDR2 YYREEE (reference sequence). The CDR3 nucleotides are TGTGCCAGCAGCTTGGGACAGGGGGAGTCCTACGAGCAGTACTTC. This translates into CASSLGQGESYEQYF.

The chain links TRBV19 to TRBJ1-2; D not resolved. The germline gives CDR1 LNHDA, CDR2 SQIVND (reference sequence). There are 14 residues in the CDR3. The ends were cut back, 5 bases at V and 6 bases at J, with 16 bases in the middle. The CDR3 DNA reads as TGTGCCAGTAGTTCAGCCCGTTCTAAGGATGGCTACACCTTC. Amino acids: CASSSARSKDGYTF.

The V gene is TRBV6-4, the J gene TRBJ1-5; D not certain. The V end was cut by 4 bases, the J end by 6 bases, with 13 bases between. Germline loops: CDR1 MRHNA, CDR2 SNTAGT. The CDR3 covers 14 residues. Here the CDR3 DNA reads TGTGCCAGCAGTGCTAATCAGGATTTTCAGCCCCAGCATTTT. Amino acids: CASSANQDFQPQHF.

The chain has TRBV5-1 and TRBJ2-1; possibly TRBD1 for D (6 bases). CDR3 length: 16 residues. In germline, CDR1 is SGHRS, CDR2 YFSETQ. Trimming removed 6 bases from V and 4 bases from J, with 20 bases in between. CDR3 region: CASKGRTGRGYNEQFF. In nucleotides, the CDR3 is TGCGCCAGCAAGGGTCGGACGGGCAGGGGATACAATGAGCAGTTCTTC.

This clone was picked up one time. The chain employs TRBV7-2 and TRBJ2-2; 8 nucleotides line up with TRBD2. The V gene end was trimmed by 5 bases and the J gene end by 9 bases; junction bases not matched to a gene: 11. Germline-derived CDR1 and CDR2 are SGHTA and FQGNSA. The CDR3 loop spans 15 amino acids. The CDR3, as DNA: TGTGCCAGCAGCCAAAACCGGGGGGGGACTCGGGAGCTGTTTTTT. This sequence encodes CASSQNRGGTRELFF. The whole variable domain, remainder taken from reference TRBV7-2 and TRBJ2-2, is GAGVSQSPSNKVTEKGKDVELRCDPISGHTALYWYRQSLGQGLEFLIYFQGNSAPDKSGLPSDRFSAERTGGSVSTLTIQRTQQEDSAVYLCASSQNRGGTRELFFGEGSRLTVL.

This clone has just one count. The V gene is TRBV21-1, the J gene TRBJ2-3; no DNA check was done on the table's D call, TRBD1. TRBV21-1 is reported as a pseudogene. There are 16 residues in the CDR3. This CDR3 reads CASSKVWTGLTDTQYF. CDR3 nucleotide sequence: TGTGCCAGCAGCAAAGTTTGGACAGGGCTGACAGATACGCAGTATTTT.